Listed here is a single TCR beta chain. What it recognizes is unknown. A read error may produce the germline difference seen at one junction end. This entry comes from a study of shared clonotypes between healthy human individuals. Study information: The study used three CD4 naive, three CD4 memory, two CD8 naive and one CD8 memory plate per donor. Points from the study as a whole: Sampling involved blood alone; tissue repertoires likely differ. Generation probabilities of non-shared clonotypes were lower (relative to those shared by all four donors).

There are 14 residues in the CDR3. Germline values: CDR1 SSHAT, CDR2 FNYEAQ (reference sequence). Here immunoSEQ multiplex PCR was the method, and the copy in TCRdb shows in-frame clones only, minus some. The sample lists roughly 2 million clones, approximately 94% occurring once. The genes are TRBV7-7 and TRBJ2-3; 7 bases agree with TRBD2. The sequence came from a young man in good health. The material sequenced was naive CD4+ T cells sorted from blood. Indicated subset: CD45RA+ positively selected. The CDR3 region has the DNA TGTGCTAGCAGCTTAGCGGGCGCCACAGATACGCAGTATTTT. The encoded protein is CASSLAGATDTQYF.